This TCR beta chain is drawn from a study of post-analysis software for immune sequencing data. As for the study in general: Disease courses included relapsing-remitting, secondary progressive and progressive-relapsing multiple sclerosis.

A note on this clonotype: Its antigen is unidentified.

Carried by the TCR beta cDNA libraries were unique molecular identifiers. The authors obtained 400,000 to 600,000 cDNA molecules from around 0.96 to 9.9 million T cells. TCRdb used MiXCR to reprocess the PCR reads, holding one entry per CDR3 protein. The table records under 900,000 distinct CDR3 sequences, roughly 50% of them present only once. Overall study findings and caveats: Controls significantly exceeded multiple sclerosis patients in normalized Chao1 diversity. Four to six TRBV segments, including TRBV5-6, TRBV5-1 and TRBV20-1, were more frequent in patients than controls. Strong co-clustering by F measure was evident for samples that had been prepared in the same batch.

The germline V gene has CDR1 SNHLY and CDR2 FYNNEI. The CDR3 sequence is 15 residues long. The J segment lost 4 bases and the V segment lost 3 bases, leaving 3 bases of the junction unmatched. The V and J genes are TRBV2 and TRBJ2-5; 12 bases agree with TRBD1. The material sequenced was blood. This sequence originates from a girl between 10 and 17 years old with multiple sclerosis. Written as DNA, the CDR3 is TGTGCCAGCAGTGAGGGACAGGGGGCTGGAGAGACCCAGTACTTC. Protein: CASSEGQGAGETQYF.